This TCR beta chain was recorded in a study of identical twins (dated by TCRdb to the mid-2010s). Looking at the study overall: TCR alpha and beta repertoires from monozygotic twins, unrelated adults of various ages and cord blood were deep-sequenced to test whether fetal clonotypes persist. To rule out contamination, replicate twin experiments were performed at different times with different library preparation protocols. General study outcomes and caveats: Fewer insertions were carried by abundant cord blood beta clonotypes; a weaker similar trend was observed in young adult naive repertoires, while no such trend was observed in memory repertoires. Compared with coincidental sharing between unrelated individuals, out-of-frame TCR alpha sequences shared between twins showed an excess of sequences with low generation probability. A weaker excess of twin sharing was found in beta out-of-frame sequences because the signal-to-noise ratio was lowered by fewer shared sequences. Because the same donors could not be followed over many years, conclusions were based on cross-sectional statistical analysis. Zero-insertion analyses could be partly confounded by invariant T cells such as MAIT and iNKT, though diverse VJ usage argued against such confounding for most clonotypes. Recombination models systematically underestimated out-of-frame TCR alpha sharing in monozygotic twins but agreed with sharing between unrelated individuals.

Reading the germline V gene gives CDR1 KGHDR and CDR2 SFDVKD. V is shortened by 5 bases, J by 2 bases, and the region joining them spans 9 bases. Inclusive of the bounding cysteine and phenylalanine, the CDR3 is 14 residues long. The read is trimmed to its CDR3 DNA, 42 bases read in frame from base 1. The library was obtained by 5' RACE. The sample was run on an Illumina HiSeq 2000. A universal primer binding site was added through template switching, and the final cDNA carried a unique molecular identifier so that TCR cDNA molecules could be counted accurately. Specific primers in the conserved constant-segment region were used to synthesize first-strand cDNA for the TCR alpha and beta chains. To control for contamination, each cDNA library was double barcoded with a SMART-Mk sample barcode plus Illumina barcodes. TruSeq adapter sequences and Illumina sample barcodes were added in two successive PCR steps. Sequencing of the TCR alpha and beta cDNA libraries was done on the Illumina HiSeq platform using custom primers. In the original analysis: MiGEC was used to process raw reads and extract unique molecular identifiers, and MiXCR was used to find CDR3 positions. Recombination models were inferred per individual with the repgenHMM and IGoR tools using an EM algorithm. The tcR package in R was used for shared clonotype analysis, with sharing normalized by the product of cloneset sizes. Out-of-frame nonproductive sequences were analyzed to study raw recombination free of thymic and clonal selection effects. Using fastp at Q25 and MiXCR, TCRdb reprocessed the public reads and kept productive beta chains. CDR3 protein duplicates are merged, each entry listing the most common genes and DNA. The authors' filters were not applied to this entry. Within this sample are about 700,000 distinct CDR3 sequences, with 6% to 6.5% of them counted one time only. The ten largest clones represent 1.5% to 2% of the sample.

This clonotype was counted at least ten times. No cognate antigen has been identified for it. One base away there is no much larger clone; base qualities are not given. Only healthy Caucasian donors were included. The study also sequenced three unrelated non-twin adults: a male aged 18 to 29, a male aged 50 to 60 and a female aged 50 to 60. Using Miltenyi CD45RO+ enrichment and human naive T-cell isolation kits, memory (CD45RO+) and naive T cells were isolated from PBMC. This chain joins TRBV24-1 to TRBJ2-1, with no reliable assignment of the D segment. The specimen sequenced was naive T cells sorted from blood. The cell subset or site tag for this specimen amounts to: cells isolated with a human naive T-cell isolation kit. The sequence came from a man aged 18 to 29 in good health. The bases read TGTGCCACCAGTGGGGATGGGCCCTACAATGAGCAGTTCTTC. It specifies CATSGDGPYNEQFF.